Described below is a single T cell receptor (beta chain) sequence and its context. What it binds is not known. A multiplex PCR was run with 60 Vbeta primers and 13 Jbeta primers. Generated by immunoSEQ multiplex PCR, the TCRdb table keeps only in-frame clones and is missing some. The table records roughly 100,000 clones, 71% of them present only once. The sample originates from a study of cytomegalovirus exposure and HLA in healthy donors. Study-wide findings and caveats: The listing of roughly 160 TCR beta chains classed them as cytomegalovirus-associated. According to reports, the classifier identified cytomegalovirus status with high specificity and sensitivity. In an earlier analysis, most TCR beta V segments were productive about 87% or about 30% of the time.

The V gene lost 6 bases and the J gene lost 4 bases, with 12 bases spanning the gap. The germline V gene has CDR1 MDHEN and CDR2 SYDVKM. CDR3 size: 14 residues. This receptor was identified in a female donor in good health and CMV-seronegative. V and J are TRBV28 and TRBJ2-2; D is unclear. Source material: PBMCs. The CDR3 sequence is CASSWYSTTGELFF. The CDR3 DNA reads TGTGCCAGCAGCTGGTACAGTACCACCGGGGAGCTGTTTTTT.